This T cell receptor (beta chain) was sequenced in a study of control samples from healthy donors and cancer patients. Assay used: immunoSEQ multiplex PCR; TCRdb lists only in-frame clones, some missing. Altogether approximately 50,000 clones are present, around 87% being singletons, with the ten largest covering 12%. Specimen: PBMCs. The receptor was isolated from a woman aged 60 to 75 with lung cancer.

CDR3 sequence: CASSQDWGRADEQFF. CDR3 bases: TGTGCCAGCAGCCAAGATTGGGGGAGGGCGGATGAGCAGTTCTTC. The chain carries TRBV3-1 (or the pseudogene TRBV3-2) and TRBJ2-1; 7 bases agree with TRBD2. V lost 0 bases to trimming and J lost 8 bases; unmatched junction nucleotides: 7. Germline V lookup: CDR1 LGHDT, CDR2 YNNKEL (reference sequence). This CDR3 is 15 amino acids long.